These T cell receptor beta chains were read from a single sample in a study of CD8 T cells in ankylosing spondylitis. TCRdb recomputed calls from the 5' RACE reads with MiXCR, one row per CDR3 protein. This sample has about 160,000 distinct CDR3 sequences, with approximately 9% found just once. The sequencing input was blood, either unsorted or a sorted T cell fraction (not recorded which). Every receptor here comes from a female donor with ankylosing spondylitis or in good health (not recorded which). The CDR3 runs from the conserved cysteine through the conserved F or W. D genes are given only for firm matches. Not every row has a clone size; where given, it reads once, few, many or a size class.

clone size	J gene	D gene	CDR3 length	V gene	CDR3 protein	CDR3 DNA
many	TRBJ2-3	TRBD2	16	TRBV18	CASAHIGREDSDTQYF	TGTGCCAGCGCCCACATTGGGCGGGAGGACTCAGATACGCAGTATTTT
-	TRBJ1-2	-	13	TRBV29-1	CSGEGDPNYGYTF	TGCAGCGGGGAGGGCGACCCTAACTATGGCTACACCTTC
-	TRBJ2-7	-	15	TRBV7-9	CASSLPDRTNLEQYF	TGTGCCAGCAGCTTACCCGACAGGACAAACCTCGAGCAGTACTTC
few	TRBJ2-5	TRBD1	16	TRBV6-5	CASSYSIWDSQETQYF	TGTGCCAGCAGTTACTCGATATGGGACAGTCAAGAGACCCAGTACTTC
-	TRBJ2-3	-	13	TRBV24-1	CATSDPDADTQYF	TGTGCCACCAGTGATCCCGATGCAGATACGCAGTATTTT
-	TRBJ2-7	-	14	TRBV13	CASSLGRHDYEQYF	TGTGCCAGCAGCTTAGGCCGACACGACTACGAGCAGTACTTC
-	TRBJ2-4	TRBD2	16	TRBV7-2	CASSLAGTSGNGIQYF	TGTGCCAGCAGCTTAGCCGGGACTAGCGGGAACGGCATTCAGTACTTC
few	TRBJ2-1	-	15	TRBV5-5	CASSPGTILGNEQFF	TGTGCCAGCAGCCCCGGGACAATCCTAGGGAATGAGCAGTTCTTC
-	TRBJ2-3	TRBD2	19	TRBV12-5	CASGLVVRSVAGGPHTQYF	TGTGCTAGTGGTTTGGTCGTGAGGTCCGTGGCGGGAGGGCCACATACGCAGTATTTT
few	TRBJ2-5	-	13	TRBV7-9	CASSPPGQETQYF	TGTGCCAGCAGCCCCCCGGGACAAGAGACCCAGTACTTC
-	TRBJ2-1	TRBD2	16	TRBV11-2	CASRKGSSGRWDEQFF	TGTGCCAGCAGGAAGGGTAGTAGCGGGAGGTGGGATGAGCAGTTCTTC
-	TRBJ2-7	-	16	TRBV7-9	CASSSIQGITRDEQYF	TGTGCCAGCAGTTCGATTCAGGGAATCACAAGGGACGAGCAGTACTTC
many	TRBJ2-1	TRBD1	14	TRBV12-3/TRBV12-4	CASSLQGAIHEQFF	TGTGCCAGCAGTTTACAGGGGGCGATCCATGAGCAGTTCTTC
-	TRBJ2-2	-	15	TRBV7-3	CASSLLGGTTGELFF	TGTGCCAGCAGCCTACTAGGGGGGACCACCGGGGAGCTGTTTTTT
-	TRBJ1-1	-	13	TRBV12-3/TRBV12-4	CASTFTRNTEAFF	TGTGCCAGCACCTTCACAAGGAACACTGAAGCTTTCTTT
many	TRBJ2-2	TRBD2	15	TRBV7-6	CASSARDYYTGELFF	TGTGCCAGCAGCGCCCGGGACTACTACACCGGGGAGCTGTTTTTT
-	TRBJ2-2	TRBD2	14	TRBV14	CAIRRTSPTGELFF	TGTGCCATCCGACGGACTAGTCCCACCGGGGAGCTGTTTTTT
few	TRBJ2-3	-	17	TRBV9	CASSEAVRTASTDTQYF	TGTGCCAGCAGCGAGGCTGTAAGGACAGCTAGCACAGATACGCAGTATTTT
few	TRBJ1-1	-	14	TRBV19	CASSIKGFVRGAFF	TGTGCCAGTAGTATCAAGGGATTTGTACGGGGCGCTTTCTTT
-	TRBJ2-2	-	15	TRBV6-2/TRBV6-3	CASSLSGARGGELFF	TGTGCCAGCAGTCTATCAGGGGCCCGAGGCGGGGAGCTGTTTTTT
many	TRBJ2-1	TRBD2	17	TRBV5-1	CASSRPEGGLADNEQFF	TGCGCCAGCAGCCGTCCAGAGGGGGGACTAGCGGACAATGAGCAGTTCTTC
-	TRBJ2-2	-	14	TRBV4-3	CASSRSDNTGELFF	TGCGCCAGCAGCCGTTCAGATAACACCGGGGAGCTGTTTTTT
-	TRBJ1-6	-	13	TRBV4-3	CASSHDTNSPLHF	TGCGCCAGCAGCCATGACACGAATTCACCCCTCCACTTT
few	TRBJ1-1	-	14	TRBV12-3/TRBV12-4	CASSLRGANTEAFF	TGTGCCAGCAGTTTAAGGGGAGCGAACACTGAAGCTTTCTTT
-	TRBJ1-2	-	14	TRBV12-3/TRBV12-4	CASSSGDSLYGYTF	TGTGCCAGCAGTTCTGGCGACAGCCTCTATGGCTACACCTTC
-	TRBJ2-4	-	16	TRBV2	CASTPEGGLAKNIQYF	TGTGCCAGCACCCCGGAAGGGGGACTAGCCAAAAACATTCAGTACTTC
-	TRBJ2-1	-	15	TRBV19	CASSKAGGYYNEQFF	TGTGCCAGTAGCAAGGCTGGGGGTTACTACAATGAGCAGTTCTTC
few	TRBJ2-3	-	14	TRBV7-9	CASSLYVSTDTQYF	TGTGCCAGCAGCTTATATGTGAGCACAGATACGCAGTATTTT
-	TRBJ2-3	TRBD2	16	TRBV7-3	CASSFGGRPGEDTQYF	TGTGCCAGCAGCTTCGGGGGGAGACCCGGCGAAGATACGCAGTATTTT
-	TRBJ2-2	TRBD2	16	TRBV6-5	CASSLTSGSSAGELFF	TGTGCCAGCAGTTTGACTAGCGGGAGTTCTGCCGGGGAGCTGTTTTTT
-	TRBJ2-1	TRBD1	17	TRBV6-5	CASSYSNRDRSYNEQFF	TGTGCCAGCAGTTACTCGAATCGGGACAGGTCCTACAATGAGCAGTTCTTC
many	TRBJ1-2	-	12	TRBV12-3/TRBV12-4	CASSFGGAGYTF	TGTGCCAGCAGTTTCGGAGGGGCCGGCTACACCTTC
few	TRBJ2-3	-	15	TRBV18	CASSLSRDSTDTQYF	TGTGCCAGCTCACTCTCCCGGGACTCCACAGATACGCAGTATTTT
few	TRBJ1-1	-	14	TRBV4-1	CASSQEQGGTEAFF	TGCGCCAGCAGCCAAGAACAAGGGGGCACTGAAGCTTTCTTT
few	TRBJ2-7	TRBD1	15	TRBV28	CASSSVGQGAYEQYF	TGTGCCAGCAGTTCTGTGGGACAGGGGGCCTACGAGCAGTACTTC
few	TRBJ1-2	TRBD1	15	TRBV6-1	CASRPGTGTHYGYTF	TGTGCCAGCAGGCCCGGGACAGGGACGCATTATGGCTACACCTTC
-	TRBJ2-1	-	13	TRBV2	CASSEPGVGEQFF	TGTGCCAGCAGTGAACCAGGGGTTGGCGAGCAGTTCTTC
many	TRBJ2-7	-	13	TRBV20-1	CSVPGTRTYEQYF	TGCAGTGTTCCCGGCACTCGCACCTACGAGCAGTACTTC
few	TRBJ1-3	-	13	TRBV13	CASSWGLGNTIYF	TGTGCCAGCAGCTGGGGGCTCGGAAACACCATATATTTT
few	TRBJ2-3	-	14	TRBV2	CASTGSRAPDTQYF	TGTGCCAGCACTGGGAGTAGGGCCCCGGATACGCAGTATTTT
many	TRBJ2-7	TRBD2	16	TRBV12-3/TRBV12-4	CASSLTPGGKGYEQYF	TGTGCCAGCAGTTTAACCCCCGGGGGGAAAGGGTACGAGCAGTACTTC
-	TRBJ1-1	-	16	TRBV7-2	CASTGWERIGNTEAFF	TGTGCCAGCACCGGCTGGGAGAGAATAGGGAACACTGAAGCTTTCTTT
few	TRBJ2-5	TRBD2	17	TRBV9	CASSVGLNGQGGETQYF	TGTGCCAGCAGCGTAGGTCTTAATGGGCAGGGAGGGGAGACCCAGTACTTC
-	TRBJ2-5	-	13	TRBV24-1	CATSDPHDETQYF	TGTGCCACCAGTGATCCCCATGATGAGACCCAGTACTTC
many	TRBJ2-7	-	13	TRBV29-1	CSVIQGSSYEQYF	TGCAGCGTTATTCAAGGTAGCTCCTACGAGCAGTACTTC
many	TRBJ2-6	-	15	TRBV20-1	CSARDSDSGANVLTF	TGCAGTGCTAGAGACTCCGACTCTGGGGCCAACGTCCTGACTTTC
-	TRBJ2-5	-	13	TRBV9	CASSTGQIETQYF	TGTGCCAGCAGCACCGGACAGATAGAGACCCAGTACTTC
few	TRBJ2-2	-	13	TRBV10-3	CAISGDNTGELFF	TGTGCCATCAGTGGGGACAACACCGGGGAGCTGTTTTTT
-	TRBJ2-1	-	13	TRBV7-9	CASSPPGEEEQFF	TGTGCCAGCAGCCCCCCCGGGGAGGAAGAGCAGTTCTTC
-	TRBJ2-3	-	16	TRBV5-1	CASSPGRVLPTDTQYF	TGCGCCAGCAGCCCAGGACGTGTTCTCCCCACAGATACGCAGTATTTT
many	TRBJ1-2	TRBD1	16	TRBV10-3	CAISEFKPGQGYGYTF	TGTGCCATCAGTGAGTTCAAACCGGGACAGGGGTATGGCTACACCTTC
-	TRBJ2-3	-	14	TRBV11-2	CASSLDLRTDTQYF	TGTGCCAGCAGCTTAGACCTACGCACAGATACGCAGTATTTT
many	TRBJ2-1	-	14	TRBV14	CASSQVGLDNEQFF	TGTGCCAGCAGCCAAGTCGGGCTAGACAATGAGCAGTTCTTC
few	TRBJ1-5	-	15	TRBV12-5	CASGTTGHSNQPQHF	TGTGCTAGTGGTACCACAGGGCACAGCAATCAGCCCCAGCATTTT
-	TRBJ1-2	-	15	TRBV2	CASLVGTDSRYGYTF	TGTGCCAGTCTGGTGGGTACGGACAGCCGATATGGCTACACCTTC
-	TRBJ2-1	TRBD2	15	TRBV11-3	CASSLGQRGNNEQFF	TGTGCCAGCAGCTTAGGCCAGCGGGGAAACAATGAGCAGTTCTTC
many	TRBJ1-1	-	13	TRBV5-5	CASSFDVVAEAFF	TGTGCCAGCAGCTTCGACGTGGTGGCTGAAGCTTTCTTT
few	TRBJ2-3	-	16	TRBV3-1	CASSQSLGGNTDTQYF	TGTGCCAGCAGCCAGAGCTTGGGGGGAAACACAGATACGCAGTATTTT
-	TRBJ1-2	TRBD1	13	TRBV19	CASSLGQNIGYTF	TGTGCCAGTAGCCTGGGACAGAATATCGGCTACACCTTC
-	TRBJ2-3	-	18	TRBV9	CASSVSPSLAATTDTQYF	TGTGCCAGCAGCGTAAGCCCCTCCCTAGCAGCAACCACAGATACGCAGTATTTT